The source of this T cell receptor (beta chain) is a study of identical twins. The cDNA had a unique molecular identifier and a template-switch universal primer site. Each CDR3 protein gets one entry after TCRdb re-called the 5' RACE reads with MiXCR. The profile covers hundreds of thousands of distinct CDR3 sequences, with 9% to 15% appearing a single time and around 7.2% taken by the ten largest. With respect to this clonotype: As yet, its antigen is unknown.

Study conclusions and caveats: Models predicted too little out-of-frame TCR alpha sharing in monozygotic twins.

V was trimmed by 9 bases and J by 3 bases, leaving 13 bases between them. This CDR3 comprises 14 residues. Per germline, CDR1 KGHDR and CDR2 SFDVKD. These data are also associated with another study on yellow fever vaccine responses in identical twins. That work states: In identical twins, vaccine T cell responses appeared partly shared and partly individual.

The sequenced sample consisted of CD8+ T cells sorted from blood. The receptor's source is a woman aged 18-35 years in good health. J is TRBJ2-2 and V is TRBV24-1; possibly TRBD2 for D (6 bases). The CDR3 is CATGGTVDTGELFF. The DNA of the CDR3 is TGTGCCACCGGAGGGACGGTCGACACCGGGGAGCTGTTTTTT.